Listed here are 30 T cell receptor beta chains from one sample, sequenced in a study of blood T cell repertoires in COVID-19. Sequencing used immunoSEQ multiplex PCR; TCRdb keeps in-frame clones, though not all of them. The sample comprises 75,000 to 100,000 clones, over 70% of which are singletons, and about 10% rests with the top ten. Input material: peripheral blood. The receptor source for this set is a woman older than 75 with acute or convalescent COVID-19.

The V call is TRBV2, the J call TRBJ1-1; 7 bases map to TRBD1. V lost 8 bases, J lost 5 bases, and 8 bases stayed unmatched. CDR1 is SNHLY and CDR2 is FYNNEI in the germline V gene. This CDR3 is 13 amino acids long. CDR3 nucleotides: TGTGCCAGCCGGGGGGGACAGCTAACTGAAGCTTTCTTT. Translating it yields CASRGGQLTEAFF.

V and J are TRBV7-8 and TRBJ2-1; 8 bases agree with TRBD2. CDR1 and CDR2 from the germline V gene are SGHVS and FQNEAQ. CDR3 size: 17 residues. Germline trimming cut 5 bases from V and 7 bases from J; bases unmatched to any gene: 16. The CDR3 nucleotides are TGTGCCAGCAGCCCCGAACCAAGGACTAGCCTGAAAAATGAGCAGTTCTTC. Translated: CASSPEPRTSLKNEQFF.

The rearrangement links TRBV5-1 to TRBJ1-1, with TRBD1 matching over 7 bases. V gave up 4 bases and J gave up 3 bases; unmatched junction bases: 9. The CDR3 has 15 amino acids. The germline V gene encodes CDR1 SGHRS and CDR2 YFSETQ. The DNA of the CDR3 is TGCGCCAGCAGCCACTTAACAGGGGCGGACACTGAAGCTTTCTTT. The encoded protein is CASSHLTGADTEAFF.

The chain carries TRBV5-1 and TRBJ2-5; tentatively, D is TRBD1 (6 bases). Trimming shortened V by 0 bases and J by 1 base, and 13 bases separated the two germline ends. Germline CDR1 SGHRS, CDR2 YFSETQ. The CDR3 covers 16 residues. The CDR3 is CASSLVSGTLQETQYF. The CDR3 nucleotides read TGCGCCAGCAGCTTGGTCTCTGGGACACTCCAAGAGACCCAGTACTTC.

The chain employs TRBV12-3 or TRBV12-4 and TRBJ1-4; possible D gene TRBD1, 5 bases. Trimming stripped 10 bases from V and 0 bases from J, with 9 bases between. The CDR3 is made up of 13 amino acids. The CDR3, as DNA: TGTGCCATAAAGACAGCAACTAATGAAAAACTGTTTTTT. Encoded protein: CAIKTATNEKLFF.

The V gene is TRBV7-2, the J gene TRBJ1-6, with 7 bases aligning to TRBD1. Trimming at V came to 5 bases and at J to 4 bases, leaving 11 bases not matched to a gene. This CDR3 has 17 amino acids. Germline CDR1 is SGHTA and CDR2 is FQGNSA. The CDR3 DNA reads as TGTGCCAGCAGCCCTCGGACAGGTTGGAATTATAATTCACCCCTCCACTTT. It is translated as CASSPRTGWNYNSPLHF.

The chain has TRBV2 and TRBJ2-5, with 10 bases matching TRBD1. CDR1 and CDR2 from the germline V gene are SNHLY and FYNNEI. The CDR3 spans 14 residues. V shed 4 bases, J shed 3 bases, and the junction held 2 bases outside the gene matches. This chain's CDR3 is CASSAGTGEETQYF. The CDR3 DNA reads TGTGCCAGCAGTGCAGGGACAGGGGAAGAGACCCAGTACTTC.

This chain links TRBV7-2 with TRBJ1-2; the match to TRBD1 covers 11 bases. After removal of 4 bases from V and 4 bases from J, the junction contained 8 bases not matched to a gene. CDR3 length: 16 amino acids. The germline V gene has CDR1 SGHTA and CDR2 FQGNSA. The CDR3: CASSSGQGAGGYGYTF. In DNA form, the CDR3 reads TGTGCCAGCAGCTCCGGACAGGGGGCAGGAGGCTATGGCTACACCTTC.

The chain is built from TRBV19 and TRBJ1-1, with TRBD1 matching 10 bases. The CDR3 loop spans 16 amino acids. CDR1 and CDR2 from the germline V gene are LNHDA and SQIVND (reference sequence). V was clipped by 5 bases and J by 2 bases; unmatched bases: 8. DNA of the CDR3: TGTGCCAGTAGTTTTCCGGGACAGGGGTCAAACACTGAAGCTTTCTTT. This encodes CASSFPGQGSNTEAFF.

The chain joins TRBV6-5 to TRBJ1-5, with D perhaps TRBD1 (5 bases). There are 15 residues in the CDR3. Germline lookup yields CDR1 MNHEY and CDR2 SVGAGI. The ends were cut back, 0 bases at V and 5 bases at J, with 11 bases in the middle. CDR3 bases: TGTGCCAGCAGTTACTCGAGGCAGGGTCATCAGCCCCAGCATTTT. It specifies CASSYSRQGHQPQHF.

The chain is built from TRBV15 and TRBJ2-3; a weak D match, TRBD2 (5 bases). The germline V gene encodes CDR1 LNHNV and CDR2 YYDKDF (reference sequence). With 1 base removed from V and 3 bases from J, the gap between germline ends came to 5 bases. The CDR3 has 13 amino acids. In DNA form, the CDR3 reads TGTGCCACCAGCAGAGGCGGGACAGATACGCAGTATTTT. It is translated as CATSRGGTDTQYF.

This sequence joins TRBV7-2 and TRBJ1-5, with TRBD1 as a possible D gene (6 bases). The V and J ends lost 5 bases and 4 bases respectively, with 9 bases between them. CDR3 length: 13 residues. Germline CDR1 is SGHTA and CDR2 is FQGNSA. The CDR3 region is CASSATGNQPQHF. The CDR3 region has the DNA TGTGCCAGCAGCGCTACAGGGAATCAGCCCCAGCATTTT.

The V and J genes are TRBV2 and TRBJ2-5; no reliable D call. CDR3 length: 11 residues. Trimming stripped 8 bases from V and 5 bases from J, with 9 bases between. Germline V gene data show CDR1 as SNHLY and CDR2 as FYNNEI. CDR3 amino acids: CASLAGETQYF. The CDR3 bases are TGTGCCAGCTTAGCCGGGGAGACCCAGTACTTC.

DNA of the CDR3: TGTGCCACACTAGACAGATCAGGACGAGAAGGGGGCCAGCCCCAGCATTTT. Amino acids: CATLDRSGREGGQPQHF. The V and J genes are TRBV28 and TRBJ1-5; 7 positions match TRBD1. CDR3 length: 17 amino acids. With V trimmed by 10 bases and J by 7 bases, 22 bases remained unmatched. Per germline, CDR1 MDHEN and CDR2 SYDVKM.

This clone was detected only once. J is TRBJ1-1 and V is TRBV19; 7 bases line up with TRBD1. The CDR3 contains 16 residues. Germline V gene sequence: CDR1 LNHDA, CDR2 SQIVND (reference sequence). Trimming removed 3 bases from V and 1 base from J; junction bases left unmatched: 8. CDR3 sequence (DNA): TGTGCCAGTAGTATCGCGGAAGGGGGCTGGAACACTGAAGCTTTCTTT. Protein: CASSIAEGGWNTEAFF.

The rearrangement uses TRBV10-3 and TRBJ2-1; D may be TRBD2 (5 bases). Germline CDR1 ENHRY, CDR2 SYGVKD. The V gene lost 6 bases and the J gene lost 8 bases, with 14 bases spanning the gap. This CDR3 has 13 residues. CDR3 bases: TGTGCCATCAGGAACCGGGGAAGGGATGAGCAGTTCTTC. It specifies CAIRNRGRDEQFF.

J is TRBJ1-5 and V is TRBV6-2 or TRBV6-3; D is undetermined. Germline V gene lookup returns CDR1 MNHEY and CDR2 SVGEGT. The CDR3 sequence is 16 residues long. Trimming removed 2 bases at V and 3 bases at J, with 14 bases between. Here the CDR3 DNA reads TGTGCCAGCAGTTACACGAGGAGGTCATCCAATCAGCCCCAGCATTTT. Translation: CASSYTRRSSNQPQHF.

The rearrangement links TRBV28 to TRBJ1-4; a possible D gene is TRBD1 (5 bases). Deletions cut 7 bases from V and 5 bases from J, with 20 bases between. Germline V lookup: CDR1 MDHEN, CDR2 SYDVKM. The CDR3 extends over 16 amino acids. The CDR3 sequence is CASTPGGAGMNEKLFF. DNA for the CDR3: TGTGCCAGCACCCCCGGCGGGGCAGGGATGAATGAAAAACTGTTTTTT.

The chain couples TRBV6-2 or TRBV6-3 to TRBJ2-1, with 16 bases aligning to TRBD2. This CDR3 has 16 amino acids. Germline CDR1 and CDR2: MNHEY and SVGEGT. The V segment lost 2 bases and the J segment 8 bases; nucleotides outside the gene matches: 3. Here the CDR3 reads CASSYGTSGGAYEQFF. The CDR3 nucleotides read TGTGCCAGCAGTTACGGGACTAGCGGGGGGGCCTATGAGCAGTTCTTC.

This clone was observed a handful of times. The chain carries TRBV11-2 and TRBJ1-3; a weak D match, TRBD1 (6 bases). Germline-derived CDR1 and CDR2 are SGHAT and FQNNGV. The V and J ends lost 2 bases and 0 bases respectively, with 17 bases between them. This CDR3 spans 18 amino acids. The CDR3 is CASSLRSDRFSSGNTIYF. In DNA form, the CDR3 reads TGTGCCAGCAGCTTACGTTCCGACAGGTTCAGCTCTGGAAACACCATATATTTT.

The chain couples TRBV19 to TRBJ1-5; TRBD1 matches 9 bases. Per the germline V gene, CDR1 is LNHDA and CDR2 is SQIVND (reference sequence). The CDR3 is 17 amino acids. The trim removed 5 bases at V and 1 base at J, leaving 9 bases unmatched. The CDR3 spells CASSEDRGVASNQPQHF. The CDR3 bases are TGTGCCAGTAGTGAGGACAGGGGAGTAGCGAGCAATCAGCCCCAGCATTTT.

The J gene is TRBJ1-3, the V gene TRBV4-1, with 12 positions matching TRBD1. This CDR3 comprises 16 residues. With 3 bases clipped from V and 4 bases from J, the junction kept 4 bases outside the gene matches. The V gene's germline CDR1 is MGHRA and CDR2 YSYEKL. In nucleotides, the CDR3 is TGCGCCAGCAGCCAGGGGACAGGGGGCAGAGGAAACACCATATATTTT. It yields the protein CASSQGTGGRGNTIYF.

The chain is built from TRBV2 and TRBJ1-5; TRBD1 agrees at 8 bases. Germline trimming cut 4 bases from V and 4 bases from J; bases unmatched to any gene: 3. The CDR3 has 14 residues. Germline V gene lookup returns CDR1 SNHLY and CDR2 FYNNEI. The CDR3 bases are TGTGCCAGCAGTGGGGACAGGTTAAATCAGCCCCAGCATTTT. Amino acids: CASSGDRLNQPQHF.

The chain uses TRBV7-9 and TRBJ2-1; 11 bases are a match to TRBD2. This CDR3 region has 16 residues. The germline gives CDR1 SEHNR, CDR2 FQNEAQ (reference sequence). The ends lost 6 bases at V and 4 bases at J; junction bases unmatched: 8. In DNA form, the CDR3 reads TGTGCCAGCAGATCACTAGCGGGGGCCTCTTACAATGAGCAGTTCTTC. It encodes CASRSLAGASYNEQFF.

There are a few counts of this clone. The gene calls are TRBV19 and TRBJ2-3, with 7 positions matching TRBD1. The CDR3 has 16 amino acids. Looked up from germline, CDR1 is LNHDA and CDR2 is SQIVND (reference sequence). After removal of 5 bases from V and 4 bases from J, the junction contained 12 bases not matched to a gene. CDR3 nucleotide sequence: TGTGCCAGTAGTGGGCAAAGGGGGCGCAAGGCAGATACGCAGTATTTT. It encodes CASSGQRGRKADTQYF.

The rearrangement uses TRBV19 and TRBJ1-4, with TRBD1 matching over 9 bases. The CDR3 is made up of 17 amino acids. Germline trimming cut 3 bases from V and 6 bases from J; bases unmatched to any gene: 11. Per germline, CDR1 LNHDA and CDR2 SQIVND (reference sequence). CDR3 in amino acids: CASSILNTGTGHEKLFF. The CDR3 region has the DNA TGTGCCAGTAGTATCCTAAATACCGGGACAGGGCATGAAAAACTGTTTTTT.

The chain couples TRBV10-3 to TRBJ1-3; 7 bases fit TRBD1. From germline, CDR1 is ENHRY and CDR2 SYGVKD. With V trimmed by 4 bases and J by 0 bases, 6 bases remained unmatched. This CDR3 is 16 amino acids long. The CDR3 reads CAISGGQATSGNTIYF. The CDR3 DNA is TGTGCCATCAGTGGAGGACAGGCGACCTCTGGAAACACCATATATTTT.

The rearrangement uses TRBV2 and TRBJ1-1; D perhaps matches TRBD1 (6 bases). There are 12 residues in the CDR3. CDR1 is SNHLY and CDR2 is FYNNEI in the germline V gene. V lost 9 bases and J 6 bases, leaving 14 bases between the germline ends. For the CDR3, the DNA is TGTGCCAGTCACAGGGCTACGCCTGAAGCTTTCTTT. This translates into CASHRATPEAFF.

This clone has just a few counts. The chain links TRBV12-3 or TRBV12-4 to TRBJ1-1; D remains ambiguous. The CDR3 has 13 amino acids. V was shortened by 6 bases and J by 3 bases, with 11 bases between the two germline ends. As DNA, the CDR3 is TGTGCCAGCAGCTTCGCTAGAGACACTGAAGCTTTCTTT. This codes for CASSFARDTEAFF.

V usage is TRBV5-4 and J usage is TRBJ1-2, with unresolved D. Germline lookup yields CDR1 SGHNT and CDR2 YYREEE (reference sequence). Deletions cut 1 base from V and 3 bases from J, with 7 bases between. CDR3 length: 13 amino acids. This CDR3 is CASSLFQDYGYTF. Written as DNA, the CDR3 is TGTGCCAGCAGCTTGTTTCAGGACTATGGCTACACCTTC.